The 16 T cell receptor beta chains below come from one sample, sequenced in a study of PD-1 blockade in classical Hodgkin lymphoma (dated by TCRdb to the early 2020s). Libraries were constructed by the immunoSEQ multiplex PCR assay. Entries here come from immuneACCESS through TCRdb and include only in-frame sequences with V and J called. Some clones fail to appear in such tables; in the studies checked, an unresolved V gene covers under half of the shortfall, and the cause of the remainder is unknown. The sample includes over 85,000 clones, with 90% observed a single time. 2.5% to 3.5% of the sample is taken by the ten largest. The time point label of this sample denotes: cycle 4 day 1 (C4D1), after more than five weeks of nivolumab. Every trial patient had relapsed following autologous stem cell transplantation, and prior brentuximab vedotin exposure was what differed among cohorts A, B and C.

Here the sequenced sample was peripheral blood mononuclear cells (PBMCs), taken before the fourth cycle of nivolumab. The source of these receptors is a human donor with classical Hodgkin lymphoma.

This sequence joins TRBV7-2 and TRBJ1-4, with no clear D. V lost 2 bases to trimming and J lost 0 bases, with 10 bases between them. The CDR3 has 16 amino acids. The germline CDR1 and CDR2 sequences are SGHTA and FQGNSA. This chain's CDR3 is CASSLWSTATNEKLFF. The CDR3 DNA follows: TGTGCCAGCAGCTTATGGAGTACTGCAACTAATGAAAAACTGTTTTTT. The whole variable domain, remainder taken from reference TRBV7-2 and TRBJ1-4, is GAGVSQSPSNKVTEKGKDVELRCDPISGHTALYWYRQSLGQGLEFLIYFQGNSAPDKSGLPSDRFSAERTGGSVSTLTIQRTQQEDSAVYLCASSLWSTATNEKLFFGSGTQLSVL.

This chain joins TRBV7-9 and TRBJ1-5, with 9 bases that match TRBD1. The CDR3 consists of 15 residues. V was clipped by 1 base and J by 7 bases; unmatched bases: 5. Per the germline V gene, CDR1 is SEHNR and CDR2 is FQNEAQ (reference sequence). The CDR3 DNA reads TGTGCCAGCAGCTTAGAGGGGACAGGGATGCAGCCCCAGCATTTT. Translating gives CASSLEGTGMQPQHF.

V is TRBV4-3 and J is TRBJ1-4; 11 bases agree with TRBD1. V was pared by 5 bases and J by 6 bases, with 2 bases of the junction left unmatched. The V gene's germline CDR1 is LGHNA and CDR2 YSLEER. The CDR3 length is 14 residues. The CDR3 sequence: CASSWTGGYEKLFF. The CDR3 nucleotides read TGCGCCAGCAGCTGGACAGGGGGCTATGAAAAACTGTTTTTT.

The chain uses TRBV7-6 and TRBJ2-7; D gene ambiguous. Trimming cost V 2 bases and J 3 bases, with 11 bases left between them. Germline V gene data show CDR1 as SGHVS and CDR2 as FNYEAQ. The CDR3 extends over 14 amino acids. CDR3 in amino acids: CASSLKAFRYEQYF. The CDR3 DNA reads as TGTGCCAGCAGCTTAAAGGCCTTTCGCTACGAGCAGTACTTC.

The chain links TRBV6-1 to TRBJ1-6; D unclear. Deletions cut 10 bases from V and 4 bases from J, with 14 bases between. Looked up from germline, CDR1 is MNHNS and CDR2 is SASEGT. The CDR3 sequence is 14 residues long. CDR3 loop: CATPPTGYNSPLHF. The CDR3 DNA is TGTGCCACCCCGCCGACTGGGTATAATTCACCCCTCCACTTT.

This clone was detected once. CDR3 residues: CASSTPGHLGGYNEQFF. Written as DNA, the CDR3 is TGTGCCAGCAGCACACCGGGACACTTAGGGGGCTACAATGAGCAGTTCTTC. The rearrangement links TRBV5-6 to TRBJ2-1, with D possibly matching TRBD1 (6 bases). Germline V gene lookup returns CDR1 SGHDT and CDR2 YYEEEE. This CDR3 contains 17 residues. The V and J ends lost 4 bases and 3 bases respectively, with 20 bases between them.

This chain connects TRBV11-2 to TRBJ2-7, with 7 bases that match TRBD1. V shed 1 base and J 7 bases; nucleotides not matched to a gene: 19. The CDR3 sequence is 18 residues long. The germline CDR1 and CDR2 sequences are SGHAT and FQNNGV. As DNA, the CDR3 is TGTGCCAGCAGCTTAGGGGGTATGGTGCCGGGACAGAGGGTGGAGCAGTACTTC. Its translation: CASSLGGMVPGQRVEQYF.

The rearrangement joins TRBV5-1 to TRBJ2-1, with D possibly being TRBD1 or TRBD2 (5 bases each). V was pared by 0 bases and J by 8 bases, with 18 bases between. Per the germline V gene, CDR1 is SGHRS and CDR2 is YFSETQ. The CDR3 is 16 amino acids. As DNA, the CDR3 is TGCGCCAGCAGCTTGGATCTAGGGACGTCGGGCGATGAGCAGTTCTTC. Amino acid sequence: CASSLDLGTSGDEQFF.

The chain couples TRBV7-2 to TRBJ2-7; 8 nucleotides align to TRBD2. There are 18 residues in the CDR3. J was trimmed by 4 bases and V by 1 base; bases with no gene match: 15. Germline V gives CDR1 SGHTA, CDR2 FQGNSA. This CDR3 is CASSLGPRGGPLRYEQYF. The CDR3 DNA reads TGTGCCAGCAGCTTAGGTCCCCGGGGGGGGCCATTAAGGTACGAGCAGTACTTC.

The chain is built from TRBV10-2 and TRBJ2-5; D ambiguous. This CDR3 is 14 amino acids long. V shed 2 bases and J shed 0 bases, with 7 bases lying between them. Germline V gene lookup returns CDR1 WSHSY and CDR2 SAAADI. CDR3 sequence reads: CASSEGSYQETQYF. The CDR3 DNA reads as TGCGCCAGCAGTGAGGGCAGCTACCAAGAGACCCAGTACTTC.

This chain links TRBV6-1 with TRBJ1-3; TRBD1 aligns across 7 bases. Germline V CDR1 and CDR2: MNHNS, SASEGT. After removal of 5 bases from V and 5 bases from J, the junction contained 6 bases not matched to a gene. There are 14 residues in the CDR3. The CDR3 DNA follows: TGTGCCAGCAGTCCTGGACAGGAAAGAAACACCATATATTTT. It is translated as CASSPGQERNTIYF.

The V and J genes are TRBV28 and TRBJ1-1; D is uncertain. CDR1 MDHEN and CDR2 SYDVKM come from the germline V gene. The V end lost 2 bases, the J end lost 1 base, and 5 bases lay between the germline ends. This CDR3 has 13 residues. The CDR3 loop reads CASSLDGNTEAFF. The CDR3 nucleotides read TGTGCCAGCAGTTTAGACGGGAACACTGAAGCTTTCTTT.

The CDR3 spells CASSIPMGTYAEAFF. In nucleotides, the CDR3 is TGTGCCAGTAGTATCCCGATGGGGACCTACGCTGAAGCTTTCTTT. V usage is TRBV19 and J usage is TRBJ1-1, with TRBD1 as a possible D gene (5 bases). V was trimmed by 3 bases and J by 6 bases, leaving 17 bases between them. Per germline, CDR1 LNHDA and CDR2 SQIVND (reference sequence). There are 15 residues in the CDR3.

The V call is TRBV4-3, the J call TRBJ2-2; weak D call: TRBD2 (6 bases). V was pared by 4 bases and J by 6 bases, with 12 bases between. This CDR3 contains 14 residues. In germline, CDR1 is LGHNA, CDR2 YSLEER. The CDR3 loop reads CASSPGREAGELFF. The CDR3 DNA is TGCGCCAGCAGCCCGGGTAGGGAGGCCGGGGAGCTGTTTTTT.

CDR3 bases: TGTGCCAGCAGCCCGTGGATTGACAATGAGCAGTTCTTC. Translation gives CASSPWIDNEQFF. The V and J genes are TRBV5-8 and TRBJ2-1; D remains ambiguous. Germline assignment: CDR1 SGHTS and CDR2 YDEGEE. This CDR3 has 13 residues. V lost 4 bases to trimming and J lost 5 bases, with 10 bases between them.

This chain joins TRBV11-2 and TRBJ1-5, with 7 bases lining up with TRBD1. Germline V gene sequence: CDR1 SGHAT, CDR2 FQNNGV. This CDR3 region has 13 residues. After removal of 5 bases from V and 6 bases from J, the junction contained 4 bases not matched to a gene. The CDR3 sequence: CASSQTGVQPQHF. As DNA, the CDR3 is TGTGCCAGCAGCCAAACAGGGGTTCAGCCCCAGCATTTT.